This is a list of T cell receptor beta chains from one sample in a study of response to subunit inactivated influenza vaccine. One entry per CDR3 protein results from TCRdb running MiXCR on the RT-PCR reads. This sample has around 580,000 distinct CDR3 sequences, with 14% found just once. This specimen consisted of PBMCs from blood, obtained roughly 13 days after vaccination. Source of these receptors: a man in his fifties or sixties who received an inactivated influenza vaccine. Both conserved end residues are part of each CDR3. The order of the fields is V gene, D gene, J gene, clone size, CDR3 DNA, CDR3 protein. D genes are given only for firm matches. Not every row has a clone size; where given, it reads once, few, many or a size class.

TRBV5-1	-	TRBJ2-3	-	TGCGCCAGCAGCTTGGTTGGGTCGAAGGAAGATACGCAGTATTTT	CASSLVGSKEDTQYF
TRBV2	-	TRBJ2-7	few	TGTGCCAGTTTTGGCCTATCCTACGAGCAGTACTTC	CASFGLSYEQYF
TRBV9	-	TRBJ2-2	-	TGTGCCAGCAGCGTAGTGGGCAGCTCTTCCGGGGAGCTGTTTTTT	CASSVVGSSSGELFF
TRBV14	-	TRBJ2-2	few	TGTGCCAGCAGCAGACAGGCGACGAACACCGGGGAGCTGTTTTTT	CASSRQATNTGELFF
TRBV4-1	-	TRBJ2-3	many	TGCGCCAGCAGCCGCATACAGGGTAGCACAGATACGCAGTATTTT	CASSRIQGSTDTQYF
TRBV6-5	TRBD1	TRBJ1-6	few	TGTGCCAGCAGAACTCGGGACAGCCATTCACCCCTCCACTTT	CASRTRDSHSPLHF
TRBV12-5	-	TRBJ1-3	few	TGTGCTAGTGGTCCCGCCATGCTTCCCCCCCTGACCGGAAACACCATATATTTT	CASGPAMLPPLTGNTIYF
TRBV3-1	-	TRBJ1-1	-	TGTGCCAGCAGCCAAGTCGGAGGGGACACTGAAGCTTTCTTT	CASSQVGGDTEAFF
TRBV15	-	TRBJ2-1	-	TGTGCCACCAGCGCAAGGTTAGGGGACGGTGAGCAGTTCTTC	CATSARLGDGEQFF
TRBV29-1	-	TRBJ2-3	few	TGCAGCTCGGGCCCCCGGGATACGCAGTATTTT	CSSGPRDTQYF
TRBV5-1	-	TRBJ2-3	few	TGCGCCAGCAGCTTGGCCGGTCGGGACACAGATACGCAGTATTTT	CASSLAGRDTDTQYF
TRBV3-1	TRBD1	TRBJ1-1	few	TGTGCCAGCAGACAAACAGGGGCCTTGAACACTGAAGCTTTCTTT	CASRQTGALNTEAFF
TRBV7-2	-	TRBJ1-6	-	TGTGCCAGCAGCCCCGGTCCGAGGTCACCCCTCCACTTT	CASSPGPRSPLHF
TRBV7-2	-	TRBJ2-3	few	TGTGCCAGCAGCTTAGGCTGGGGACAAGTCACAGATACGCAGTATTTT	CASSLGWGQVTDTQYF
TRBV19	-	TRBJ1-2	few	TGTGCCAGTAAGGCGGCTACCTATGGCTACACCTTC	CASKAATYGYTF
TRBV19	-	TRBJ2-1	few	TGTGCCAGTAGTATAGTCCGCGGCTCCTACAATGAGCAGTTCTTC	CASSIVRGSYNEQFF
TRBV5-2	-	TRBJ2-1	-	TGTGCCAGCGATAGCGGGCACTCCTACAATGAGCAGTTCTTC	CASDSGHSYNEQFF
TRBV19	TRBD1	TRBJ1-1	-	TGTGCCAGTAGTATGGTCAGGGGGGGCACTGAAGCTTTCTTT	CASSMVRGGTEAFF
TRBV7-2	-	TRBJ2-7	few	TGTGCCAGCAGCTTAAACGTGGCGTACGAGCAGTACTTC	CASSLNVAYEQYF
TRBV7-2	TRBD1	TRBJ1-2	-	TGTGCCAGCAGCCCGCGACCCGTGACAGGGGTCGGCGGCTACACCTTC	CASSPRPVTGVGGYTF
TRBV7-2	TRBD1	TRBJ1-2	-	TGTGCCAGCAGCTTAAACAGGGGGCTTGGCTATGGCTACACCTTC	CASSLNRGLGYGYTF
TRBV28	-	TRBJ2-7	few	TGTGCCAGCAGTGACCCGGGCCCGGAGCAGTACTTC	CASSDPGPEQYF
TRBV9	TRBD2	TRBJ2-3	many	TGTGCCAGCAGCGAGGTTAGCGGGAGCACAGATACGCAGTATTTT	CASSEVSGSTDTQYF
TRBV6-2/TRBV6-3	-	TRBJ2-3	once	TGTGCCAGCAGTTACCCCCTTAAAGCCAGCACAGATACGCAGTATTTT	CASSYPLKASTDTQYF
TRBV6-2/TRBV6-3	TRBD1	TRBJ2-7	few	TGTGCCAGCAGGTCCGGGGACAGGGGGTACTACGAGCAGTACTTC	CASRSGDRGYYEQYF
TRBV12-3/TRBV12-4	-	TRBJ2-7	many	TGTGCCAGCAGCTCAGGGGTTTACGAGCAGTACTTC	CASSSGVYEQYF
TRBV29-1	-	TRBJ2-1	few	TGCAGCGTTGAAAGGGGCAAGCAGTTCTTC	CSVERGKQFF
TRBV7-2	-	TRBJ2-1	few	TGTGCCAGCAGCTTATTGATTGGGAAATCCAATGAGCAGTTCTTC	CASSLLIGKSNEQFF
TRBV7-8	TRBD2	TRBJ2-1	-	TGTGCCAGCAGCCTAGGACTAGCGGGGGCTAGAGACTCCTACAATGAGCAGTTCTTC	CASSLGLAGARDSYNEQFF
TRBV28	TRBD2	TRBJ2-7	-	TGTGCCAGCAGTTTCACTAGCGGAGTCACCTACGAGCAGTACTTC	CASSFTSGVTYEQYF
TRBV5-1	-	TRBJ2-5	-	TGCGCCAGCAGCTTGGAACGGCGGGAAGAGACCCAGTACTTC	CASSLERREETQYF
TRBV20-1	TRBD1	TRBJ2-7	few	TGCAGTGCTAAACGCGGGGACAGGAACACCTACGAGCAGTACTTC	CSAKRGDRNTYEQYF
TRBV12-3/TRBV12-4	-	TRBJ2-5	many	TGTGCCAGCAGTTTAGCAGGCGGGGAAGAGACCCAGTACTTC	CASSLAGGEETQYF
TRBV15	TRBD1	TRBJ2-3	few	TGTGCCACCAGCAGAAGGACAGGGAGCACAGATACGCACTATTTT	CATSRRTGSTDTHYF
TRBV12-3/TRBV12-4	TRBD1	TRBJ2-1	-	TGTGCCAGCAGATTGACAGGGGCTTACAATGAGCAGTTCTTC	CASRLTGAYNEQFF
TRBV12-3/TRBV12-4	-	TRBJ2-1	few	TGTGCCAGCAGACCGAGGGACCGTGAGCAGTTCTTC	CASRPRDREQFF
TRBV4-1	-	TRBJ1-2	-	TGCGCCAGCAGCCAGGATTTCGAAGCGAACTATGGCTACACCTTC	CASSQDFEANYGYTF
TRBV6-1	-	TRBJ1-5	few	TGTGCCAGCAGTGAATTCAGGGATCAGCCCCAGCATTTT	CASSEFRDQPQHF
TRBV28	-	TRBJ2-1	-	TGTGCCAGCGCACGTATAGGAGGGTCGTCCTACAATGAGCAGTTCTTC	CASARIGGSSYNEQFF
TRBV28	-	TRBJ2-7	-	TGTGCCAGCGCCATCCGGAGCCCCTACGAGCAGTACTTC	CASAIRSPYEQYF
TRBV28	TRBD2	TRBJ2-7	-	TGTGCCAGCAGTTTATCTCTAGCGGGAGCTTCCGAGCAGTACTTC	CASSLSLAGASEQYF
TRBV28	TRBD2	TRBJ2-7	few	TGTGCCAGCAGTTTAGGTCCGGGGGGGAGCTCCTACGAGCAGTACTTC	CASSLGPGGSSYEQYF
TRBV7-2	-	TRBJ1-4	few	TGTGCCAGCAGCCCCCAGACAGGCAATAATGAAAAACTGTTTTTT	CASSPQTGNNEKLFF
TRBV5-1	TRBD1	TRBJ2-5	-	TGCGCCAGCAGCCCGGGACAGGGGGCGTACCAAGAGACCCAGTACTTC	CASSPGQGAYQETQYF
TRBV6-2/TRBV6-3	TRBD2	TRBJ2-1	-	TGTGCCAGCAGGACCGAGCGGGAGGGCCAATGGAATGAGCAGTTCTTC	CASRTEREGQWNEQFF
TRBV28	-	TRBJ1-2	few	TGTGCCAGCACCATACCCAGGGAGGGCTATGGCTACACCTTC	CASTIPREGYGYTF
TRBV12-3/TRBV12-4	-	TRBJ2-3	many	TGTGCCAGCAGTTTAATGGGTCCTAGCACAGATACGCAGTATTTT	CASSLMGPSTDTQYF
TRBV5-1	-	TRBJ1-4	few	TGCGCCAGCAGCTTGGGACAGGAGAATGAAAAACTGTTTTTT	CASSLGQENEKLFF
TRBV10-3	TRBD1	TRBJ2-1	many	TGTGCCATCAGTCAGGGACAGGGGGCGCGGAATGAGCAGTTCTTC	CAISQGQGARNEQFF
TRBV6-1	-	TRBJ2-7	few	TGTGCCAGCAGTGAACAGACGGTCTCGACAACCTACGAGCAGTACTTC	CASSEQTVSTTYEQYF
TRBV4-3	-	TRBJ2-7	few	TGCGCCAGCAGCCAACCTGGCGCTAACTCCTACGAGCAGTACTTC	CASSQPGANSYEQYF
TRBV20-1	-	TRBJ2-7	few	TGCAGTGCTAGAGTCAGGGGAACCTACGAGCAGTACTTC	CSARVRGTYEQYF
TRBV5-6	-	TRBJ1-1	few	TGTGCCAGCAGCTTGGTAGCCGGGTGGGTGAACACTGAAGCTTTCTTT	CASSLVAGWVNTEAFF
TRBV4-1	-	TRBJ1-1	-	TGCGCCAGCAGCCAAGATAGGTGGACAGTTCCATACACTGAAGCTTTCTTT	CASSQDRWTVPYTEAFF
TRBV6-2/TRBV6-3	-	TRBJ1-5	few	TGTGCCAGCAGTTACTCGATTGCTTGGAATCAGCCCCAGCATTTT	CASSYSIAWNQPQHF
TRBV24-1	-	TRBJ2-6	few	TGTGCCACCAGTGATTTAGGCGGGTCTGGGGCCAACGTCCTGACTTTC	CATSDLGGSGANVLTF